A single T cell receptor (beta chain) is shown here with its context. Its antigen is still unknown. Germline loops: CDR1 LNHNV, CDR2 YYDKDF (reference sequence). The CDR3 sequence is 13 residues long. Trimming removed 5 bases from V and 4 bases from J, with 9 bases in between. This entry comes from a study of cytomegalovirus exposure and HLA in healthy donors. Notes on the study in general: An analysis done earlier found most TCR beta V segments productive about 87% or about 30% of the time. Among TCR sequences, most were rare, though some public TCRs appeared in many donors. What a later analysis reportedly showed was that an Asian-associated ancestry cluster had fewer N-insertions than the roughly 670-donor mean.

It was with 60 Vbeta and 13 Jbeta primers that the PCR ran. Generated by immunoSEQ multiplex PCR, the TCRdb table keeps only in-frame clones and is missing some. The sample consists of about 160,000 clones, about 88% of them appearing once. Sequenced input: PBMCs. The chain recombines TRBV15 with TRBJ1-5, with D possibly TRBD1 on 5 matching bases. The TCR originated in a man between 18 and 35 years old in good health and CMV-seropositive. CDR3 amino acids: CATSDSGNQPQHF. CDR3 bases: TGTGCCACCAGCGACAGCGGGAATCAGCCCCAGCATTTT.